This TCR beta chain emerged from a study of vaccination and CD4 T cells after COVID-19. The overall study: Overlapping peptides covering the spike proteins of SARS-CoV-2, HCoV-NL63, HCoV-OC43 and HCoV-229E were added to stimulate cells. Study-wide results and limits: A nonsignificant rise from approximately 21 to 38 was seen in the median number of SARS-CoV-2-reactive clonotypes.

Sequence data for DNA of cultured CD4+ T cells were generated by the Oncomine TCR Beta short-read assay. TCRdb reanalysed the PCR reads using MiXCR and keeps one entry per CDR3 protein. The data contain roughly 7,400 distinct CDR3 sequences, about 41% of them singletons. Details on this clonotype: Its antigen is still unknown.

As to treatment: approximately nine-day PBMC culture with coronavirus spike peptide pools or control peptides (ViraFEST assay). Gathered ahead of the COVID-19 pandemic (2011-2018) were the CD4+ T cells of the unexposed donor. The TCR sequence derives from a human donor in good health. The material sequenced was CD4+ T cells from blood, cultured in vitro.

CDR3 sequence reads: CASSFGTKNYGYTF. CDR3 bases: TGTGCCAGCAGTTTTGGGACAAAAAACTATGGCTACACCTTC. The rearrangement uses TRBV12-3 or TRBV12-4 and TRBJ1-2; the D gene is possibly TRBD1 (6 bases). V gave up 3 bases and J gave up 2 bases, with 10 bases separating them. The CDR3 has 14 amino acids.